This T cell receptor (beta chain) was identified in a study of blood T cells in healthy people across ages. The CDR3 covers 13 residues. V lost 10 bases to trimming and J lost 9 bases; unmatched junction nucleotides: 5. Looked up from germline, CDR1 is LNHDA and CDR2 is SQIVND (reference sequence). This clonotype occurred a few times. A second PCR, run for about 7 to 11 cycles, used a sample-barcoded 5' primer plus a J-beta primer mix. Each CDR3 protein is one row after TCRdb ran MiXCR on the 5' RACE reads. The sample consists of 550,000 to 750,000 distinct CDR3 sequences, about 21% of them appearing once.

V gene TRBV19 combines with J gene TRBJ2-1; 14 bases match TRBD2. This sequence originates from a man in his 70s in good health. The specimen was blood. This chain's CDR3 is CATGLAGAVEQFF. Written as DNA, the CDR3 is TGTGCCACGGGACTAGCGGGAGCTGTTGAGCAGTTCTTC.